These 31 T cell receptor beta chains came from one sample sequenced in a study of shared clonotypes between healthy human individuals. Generated by immunoSEQ multiplex PCR, the TCRdb table keeps only in-frame clones and is missing some. The table lists about 1.5 million clones, around 98% of them singletons. Sequenced sample: naive CD4+ T cells sorted from blood. Documented subset: CD45RA+ positively selected. These receptors all stem from a man aged 25-45 years in good health.

This chain connects TRBV27 to TRBJ2-5; the D gene is possibly TRBD1 (6 bases). The CDR3 is 14 amino acids. The germline V gene encodes CDR1 MNHEY and CDR2 SMNVEV (reference sequence). Trimming cost V 4 bases and J 6 bases, with 15 bases left between them. CDR3 DNA sequence: TGTGCCAGCAGTTCAGCGGAAACAGGGAAGACCCAGTACTTC. Its translation: CASSSAETGKTQYF.

As to this clone: This same CDR3 is encoded by further DNA sequences in the sample. This chain links TRBV6-1 with TRBJ2-7; D is unresolved. V lost 6 bases, J lost 3 bases, and 3 bases lay in between. From germline, CDR1 is MNHNS and CDR2 SASEGT. This CDR3 spans 10 amino acids. CDR3 nucleotides: TGTGCCAGCAGGAACTACGAGCAGTACTTC. This encodes CASRNYEQYF.

The genes are TRBV28 and TRBJ2-2; the D gene is possibly TRBD2 (6 bases). The CDR3 spans 14 residues. With 6 bases removed from V and 3 bases from J, the gap between germline ends came to 11 bases. Per germline, CDR1 MDHEN and CDR2 SYDVKM. For the CDR3, the DNA is TGTGCCAGCAGGAAGGAGGGGTACACCGGGGAGCTGTTTTTT. This gives the protein CASRKEGYTGELFF.

This chain links TRBV2 with TRBJ2-3, with 11 bases matching TRBD2. The V gene end was trimmed by 7 bases and the J gene end by 5 bases; junction bases not matched to a gene: 8. In germline, CDR1 is SNHLY, CDR2 FYNNEI. The CDR3 is 15 residues long. CDR3 nucleotides: TGTGCCAGCACTGATAGCGGGAGGGCCATAGATACGCAGTATTTT. It translates to CASTDSGRAIDTQYF.

The J gene is TRBJ2-7, the V gene TRBV6-1, with a possible D match to TRBD2 (6 bases). The CDR3 has 13 residues. Germline CDR1 is MNHNS and CDR2 is SASEGT. Between the trimmed V and J ends, which lost 2 bases and 4 bases, there was a span of 9 bases. CDR3 sequence reads: CASSEPAGYEQYF. CDR3 DNA sequence: TGTGCCAGCAGTGAACCCGCGGGGTACGAGCAGTACTTC.

CDR3 nucleotide sequence: TGTGCCAGCAGCTTTAACGCAGGGCCCTTAGCCAAAAACATTCAGTACTTC. It codes for CASSFNAGPLAKNIQYF. The rearrangement links TRBV7-9 to TRBJ2-4; tentative D call: TRBD1 (5 bases). The CDR3 length is 17 residues. Trimming removed 3 bases from V and 0 bases from J, with 15 bases in between. Germline values: CDR1 SEHNR, CDR2 FQNEAQ (reference sequence).

The chain uses TRBV2 and TRBJ2-7; either TRBD1 or TRBD2 may fit D (5 bases each). This CDR3 contains 14 residues. Germline CDR1 reads SNHLY; CDR2 reads FYNNEI. V lost 8 bases, J lost 2 bases, and 16 bases lay in between. The CDR3 sequence is CASRSGQGPYEQYF. The DNA of the CDR3 is TGTGCCAGCCGCTCGGGGCAGGGCCCCTACGAGCAGTACTTC.

This rearrangement joins TRBV18 to TRBJ1-4; a weak D match, TRBD1 (5 bases). Trimming took off 0 bases at V and 0 bases at J, with 8 bases between the two ends. Per the germline V gene, CDR1 is KGHSH and CDR2 is LQKENI. The CDR3 is 16 residues long. CDR3 nucleotide sequence: TGTGCCAGCTCACCACCGACAGCCGCAACTAATGAAAAACTGTTTTTT. As protein: CASSPPTAATNEKLFF.

The gene calls are TRBV7-2 and TRBJ1-5; D remains unclear. V shed 4 bases and J shed 1 base, with 8 bases lying between them. Germline loops: CDR1 SGHTA, CDR2 FQGNSA. The CDR3 has 14 residues. The CDR3 nucleotides are TGTGCCAGCAGCTACGGGAGAAGCAATCAGCCCCAGCATTTT. Protein product: CASSYGRSNQPQHF.

V gene TRBV7-2 combines with J gene TRBJ2-1; D is ambiguous. Germline values: CDR1 SGHTA, CDR2 FQGNSA. The CDR3 runs 13 residues. Between the trimmed V and J ends, which lost 4 bases and 5 bases, there was a span of 9 bases. The CDR3 DNA is TGTGCCAGCAGCTCAACCTTCGACAATGAGCAGTTCTTC. This gives the protein CASSSTFDNEQFF.

As regards this clone: This specimen includes other DNA sequences encoding the same CDR3. The chain employs TRBV2 and TRBJ2-7, with 9 positions matching TRBD1. This CDR3 is 12 amino acids long. V trimming: 6 bases; J trimming: 3 bases; junction bases outside the gene matches: 0. CDR1 is SNHLY and CDR2 is FYNNEI in the germline V gene. Written as DNA, the CDR3 is TGTGCCAGCAGGGGACAGGGCTACGAGCAGTACTTC. It encodes CASRGQGYEQYF.

V usage is TRBV11-2 and J usage is TRBJ1-1; D is perhaps TRBD1 (6 bases). Trimming removed 5 bases from V and 1 base from J, with 11 bases in between. This CDR3 region has 14 residues. Germline V gene data show CDR1 as SGHAT and CDR2 as FQNNGV. Here the CDR3 reads CASSLRGKNTEAFF. Here the CDR3 DNA reads TGTGCCAGCAGCCTTAGGGGGAAGAACACTGAAGCTTTCTTT.

CDR3 coding DNA: TGTGCCAGCTCACTGTACCGACCGGGGACGTCTAGCACAGATACGCAGTATTTT. Amino acids: CASSLYRPGTSSTDTQYF. The chain carries TRBV18 and TRBJ2-3; the D call may be TRBD1 or TRBD2 (5 bases each). CDR1 and CDR2 from the germline V gene are KGHSH and LQKENI. Trimming shortened V by 4 bases and J by 0 bases, and 20 bases separated the two germline ends. The CDR3 sequence is 18 residues long.

The V gene is TRBV21-1, the J gene TRBJ2-7; the table's TRBD2 call for D was not verified on the DNA. TRBV21-1 counts as a pseudogene. This CDR3 comprises 18 residues. CDR3 sequence reads: CASSKVQFQRIHSYEQYF. For the CDR3, the DNA is TGTGCCAGCAGCAAAGTTCAATTCCAGCGGATTCACTCCTACGAGCAGTACTTC.

This CDR3 reads CASSPLTGPYGYTF. CDR3 sequence (DNA): TGTGCCAGCAGCCCTTTGACAGGCCCCTATGGCTACACCTTC. The chain uses TRBV11-2 and TRBJ1-2; perhaps TRBD1 as D (6 bases). V was shortened by 5 bases and J by 4 bases, with 14 bases between the two germline ends. Germline lookup yields CDR1 SGHAT and CDR2 FQNNGV. The CDR3 runs 14 residues. Looking up the rest from reference TRBV11-2 and TRBJ1-2 gives the full variable domain: EAGVAQSPRYKIIEKRQSVAFWCNPISGHATLYWYQQILGQGPKLLIQFQNNGVVDDSQLPKDRFSAERLKGVDSTLKIQPAKLEDSAVYLCASSPLTGPYGYTFGSGTRLTVV.

The genes are TRBV14 and TRBJ2-5; perhaps TRBD1 as D (6 bases). Trimming cost V 1 base and J 2 bases, with 11 bases left between them. Germline-derived CDR1 and CDR2 are SGHDN and FVKESK. CDR3 length equals 15 residues. The CDR3 loop reads CASSQVRGLQETQYF. As DNA, the CDR3 is TGTGCCAGCAGCCAAGTAAGGGGGTTGCAAGAGACCCAGTACTTC.

Concerning this clone itself: Other DNA variants within this sample encode the same CDR3. This chain connects TRBV7-9 to TRBJ2-3; D not resolved. V was shortened by 6 bases and J by 3 bases, with 7 bases between the two germline ends. This CDR3 spans 12 amino acids. Germline assignment: CDR1 SEHNR and CDR2 FQNEAQ (reference sequence). This chain's CDR3 is CASSLRTDTQYF. The CDR3 DNA sequence: TGTGCCAGCAGTCTAAGGACAGATACGCAGTATTTT.

The chain has TRBV2 and TRBJ2-2, with D possibly TRBD2 on 5 matching bases. CDR1 is SNHLY, CDR2 FYNNEI, per germline. Trimming pared 9 bases from V and 4 bases from J, leaving 15 bases between. This CDR3 has 14 amino acids. CDR3 in DNA: TGTGCCAGTAGCGCCTTTGGTGGCACCGGGGAGCTGTTTTTT. It translates to CASSAFGGTGELFF. Filled out from reference TRBV2 and TRBJ2-2, the complete variable domain reads EPEVTQTPSHQVTQMGQEVILRCVPISNHLYFYWYRQILGQKVEFLVSFYNNEISEKSEIFDDQFSVERPDGSNFTLKIRSTKLEDSAMYFCASSAFGGTGELFFGEGSRLTVL.

V and J are TRBV27 and TRBJ2-7, with D unresolved. The CDR3 loop spans 13 amino acids. Trimming shortened V by 6 bases and J by 0 bases, and 9 bases separated the two germline ends. CDR1 is MNHEY, CDR2 SMNVEV, per germline (reference sequence). CDR3 amino acids: CASSPPNSYEQYF. The DNA of the CDR3 is TGTGCCAGCAGCCCCCCGAACTCCTACGAGCAGTACTTC.

This rearrangement joins TRBV7-8 to TRBJ1-1, with 8 bases matching TRBD1. Trimming took 3 bases from V and 8 from J; bases not matched to a gene: 8. This CDR3 is 14 amino acids long. The V gene's germline CDR1 is SGHVS and CDR2 FQNEAQ. The CDR3 loop is CASSLDRASNEAFF. The CDR3 nucleotides are TGTGCCAGCAGCTTGGACAGGGCCAGTAACGAAGCTTTCTTT.

The CDR3 DNA reads TGTGCCAGCAGTGAACTCGACTACACCGGGGAGCTGTTTTTT. It yields the protein CASSELDYTGELFF. The V and J genes are TRBV25-1 and TRBJ2-2; no clear D gene. The CDR3 is 14 residues long. V was cut by 2 bases and J by 3 bases, with 7 bases left in between. Germline V gene lookup returns CDR1 MGHDK and CDR2 SYGVNS.

The gene calls are TRBV28 and TRBJ2-7; D is uncertain. The CDR3 contains 14 residues. Trimming took 3 bases from V and 7 from J, leaving 16 bases between them. The germline CDR1 and CDR2 sequences are MDHEN and SYDVKM. CDR3 sequence (DNA): TGTGCCAGCAGTTTCTCCGGTATCTATCGAGAGCAGTACTTC. Translation gives CASSFSGIYREQYF.

The V and J genes are TRBV11-2 and TRBJ2-7; 9 bases align to TRBD1. The CDR3 loop spans 15 amino acids. J gave up 5 bases and V 5 bases, and 10 bases lay outside the gene matches. Germline V gene data show CDR1 as SGHAT and CDR2 as FQNNGV. CDR3 DNA: TGTGCCAGCAGCGCACCGGGACAGGGTAGCCACGAGCAGTACTTC. Translation: CASSAPGQGSHEQYF.

The chain has TRBV11-2 and TRBJ2-7; D ambiguous. V lost 2 bases, J lost 1 base, and 9 bases lay in between. The CDR3 extends over 14 amino acids. Germline V gene lookup returns CDR1 SGHAT and CDR2 FQNNGV. The CDR3 loop is CASSLYVGSYEQYF. The CDR3 DNA follows: TGTGCCAGCAGCTTATATGTGGGTTCCTACGAGCAGTACTTC.

The sample holds one count of this clone. The rearrangement joins TRBV14 to TRBJ2-7; 7 nucleotides match TRBD1. J lost 3 bases, V lost 0 bases, and 2 bases had no gene match. Germline V CDR1 and CDR2: SGHDN, FVKESK. The CDR3 is 14 amino acids. The CDR3 sequence: CASSQDWTGYEQYF. The CDR3 DNA follows: TGTGCCAGCAGCCAAGACTGGACAGGCTACGAGCAGTACTTC.

The chain links TRBV19 to TRBJ1-5; 7 bases align to TRBD1. The CDR3 is 16 amino acids. V was pared by 1 base and J by 6 bases, with 9 bases of the junction left unmatched. Germline V gene data show CDR1 as LNHDA and CDR2 as SQIVND (reference sequence). CDR3 in DNA: TGTGCCAGTAGTATAGGGGGAGGGGGCTTCTCTCAGCCCCAGCATTTT. Its translation: CASSIGGGGFSQPQHF.

The gene calls are TRBV9 and TRBJ1-2; D unclear. Looked up from germline, CDR1 is SGDLS and CDR2 is YYNGEE. V lost 0 bases and J 0 bases, leaving 9 bases between the germline ends. There are 15 residues in the CDR3. The CDR3 DNA reads as TGTGCCAGCAGCGTAGGTGCAGAGCCTAACTATGGCTACACCTTC. Translating it yields CASSVGAEPNYGYTF.

This clone was seen just once. J is TRBJ2-4 and V is TRBV14; maybe TRBD1 (5 bases). Trimming took off 1 base at V and 2 bases at J, with 15 bases between the two ends. CDR3 length: 17 amino acids. Germline-derived CDR1 and CDR2 are SGHDN and FVKESK. CDR3 residues: CASSQGVRVGSKNIQYF. The CDR3 DNA reads TGTGCCAGCAGCCAAGGTGTCAGGGTGGGTTCCAAAAACATTCAGTACTTC.

The rearrangement links TRBV7-2 to TRBJ1-5; D ambiguous. This CDR3 is 15 amino acids long. In germline, CDR1 is SGHTA, CDR2 FQGNSA. With 5 bases removed from V and 5 bases from J, the gap between germline ends came to 16 bases. The DNA of the CDR3 is TGTGCCAGCAGCCGTGGGTCCGTCGGGGATCAGCCCCAGCATTTT. The encoded protein is CASSRGSVGDQPQHF.

As regards this clone: Other DNA sequences of this sample code for an identical CDR3. The CDR3 DNA is TGTGCCAGCAGCAGTGGTGGCTACACCTTC. It specifies CASSSGGYTF. The chain links TRBV7-9 to TRBJ1-2; D gene unclear. CDR1 and CDR2 (germline): SEHNR, FQNEAQ (reference sequence). This CDR3 comprises 10 residues. Trimming removed 5 bases from V and 7 bases from J, with 5 bases in between.

The rearrangement uses TRBV30 and TRBJ1-3; tentatively, D is TRBD1 (5 bases). The CDR3 spans 14 residues. The germline V gene encodes CDR1 GTSNPN and CDR2 SVGIG (reference sequence). The germline V and J ends were trimmed by 5 bases and 0 bases, with 11 bases remaining between them. CDR3 nucleotides: TGTGCCTGGCGGAGGGGAGGCTCTGGAAACACCATATATTTT. It yields the protein CAWRRGGSGNTIYF.